Listed here is a single TCR beta chain. Each CDR3 protein gets one entry in TCRdb, which reprocessed the 5' RACE reads and gives no DNA. The sample totals under 150,000 distinct CDR3 sequences. The CDR3 consists of 15 residues. CDR1 and CDR2 (germline): SGHTA, FQGNSA. The record originates from a study of monozygotic twins with inflammatory bowel disease. Sequencing was carried out using blood. The chain carries TRBV7-2 and TRBJ1-1. The TCR sequence derives from a human donor with ulcerative colitis or Crohn's disease, or a healthy co-twin of an affected twin (not recorded which). The CDR3 loop is CASSFGSLAGTEAFF.